Listed below are T cell receptor beta chains from one sample, sequenced in a study of blood T cells in healthy people across ages. TCRdb re-called the 5' RACE reads through MiXCR, storing one row per CDR3 protein. The sample comprises 700,000 or so distinct CDR3 sequences, approximately 40% of which are singletons, and 25% to 35% rests with the top ten. Specimen: blood. Receptors originate from an older man in good health. CDR3s include the opening cysteine and the closing phenylalanine or tryptophan. A D gene is named only where the DNA matches it firmly. Clone size appears in some rows only: once, few, many, or a class for an expanded clone.

TRBV20-1	TRBJ1-2	.	.	TGCAGTGCCGCAGCGGGACAAAAGGGGGTTGGCTACACCTTC	CSAAAGQKGVGYTF
TRBV20-1	TRBJ2-1	TRBD2	.	TGCAGTGCTCGGACTAGTAGATACAATGAGCAGTTCTTC	CSARTSRYNEQFF
TRBV20-1	TRBJ2-7	.	many	TGCAGTGCTAGAAGGCAAGTTCCCGAGCAGTACTTC	CSARRQVPEQYF
TRBV7-2	TRBJ2-1	TRBD2	few	TGTGCCAGCAGAGCCGGGACTAGCGTTTTACATGAGCAGTTCTTC	CASRAGTSVLHEQFF
TRBV7-2	TRBJ2-5	TRBD2	.	TGTGCCAGCAGCCCCGAGCTGACTAGCGGGGGGAAAGAGACCCAGTACTTC	CASSPELTSGGKETQYF
TRBV27	TRBJ2-5	TRBD2	.	TGTGCCAGCAGTAAACGGGAGGAGTACCAAGAGACCCAGTACTTC	CASSKREEYQETQYF
TRBV4-3	TRBJ2-7	.	.	TGCGCCAGCAGCCAGGGAGGGACAGGACCTTACTACGAGCAGTACTTC	CASSQGGTGPYYEQYF
TRBV12-3/TRBV12-4	TRBJ1-1	.	.	TGTGCCAGCAGTTTAGGGCCTGAAGCTTTCTTT	CASSLGPEAFF
TRBV6-6	TRBJ2-1	.	.	TGTGCCAGCAGTCCCGGATCCCTTCGGGGGCTCCACAATGAGCAGTTCTTC	CASSPGSLRGLHNEQFF
TRBV20-1	TRBJ2-1	TRBD2	few	TGCAGTGCGGGCGGGATCGCGGGAGGCCCACATGAGCAGTTCTTC	CSAGGIAGGPHEQFF
TRBV10-3	TRBJ2-1	TRBD1	few	TGTGCCATCAGTGAGAAAGGGACAGGGGGCTTTGAGCAGTTCTTC	CAISEKGTGGFEQFF
TRBV7-8	TRBJ2-7	.	.	TGTGCCAGCAGCTTAGCACAGGGACGCGAGCAGTACTTC	CASSLAQGREQYF
TRBV4-1	TRBJ2-7	.	.	TGCGCCAGCAGCCAAAGCCCGACTGGACTCAGCTCCTACGAGCAGTACTTC	CASSQSPTGLSSYEQYF
TRBV29-1	TRBJ2-3	TRBD1	medium-sized	TGCAGCGCCAGACAGGGGTCAGATACGCAGTATTTT	CSARQGSDTQYF
TRBV28	TRBJ2-5	TRBD2	few	TGTGCCAGCAAGATAAGAGCGGGATTGGGGGTAGAGACCCAGTACTTC	CASKIRAGLGVETQYF
TRBV28	TRBJ2-4	.	.	TGTGCCAGCAGTTCAACTAACATAGCCAAAAACATTCAGTACTTC	CASSSTNIAKNIQYF